These T cell receptor beta chains were read from a single sample in a study of long-term antiretroviral therapy in people with HIV. Generated by immunoSEQ multiplex PCR, the TCRdb table keeps only in-frame clones and is missing some. The data show about 28,000 clones, 90% to 95% seen once. Sequenced material: unsorted PBMCs, taken 3.1 years after starting antiretroviral therapy. The receptors stem from a man aged 18 to 29 with HIV. CDR3s include the opening cysteine and the closing phenylalanine or tryptophan. A D gene is named only where the DNA matches it firmly. Not every row has a clone size; where given, it reads once, few, many or a size class.

J gene | V gene | D gene | clone size | CDR3 protein | CDR3 DNA
TRBJ2-7 | TRBV29-1 | . | . | CSVAGSGAGSYEQYF | TGCAGCGTTGCCGGTTCAGGGGCCGGCTCCTACGAGCAGTACTTC
TRBJ1-2 | TRBV18 | . | . | CASSPSFGGHGYTF | TGTGCCAGCTCACCGTCCTTTGGGGGCCATGGCTACACCTTC
TRBJ2-1 | TRBV6-9 | . | once | CAGQFRSYNEQFF | TGTGCCGGTCAATTTCGATCCTACAATGAGCAGTTCTTC
TRBJ1-2 | TRBV28 | TRBD1 | . | CASRLDRGPYGYTF | TGTGCCAGCAGGCTCGACAGGGGGCCCTATGGCTACACCTTC
TRBJ2-2 | TRBV5-8 | . | once | CASTSFRSINTGELFF | TGTGCCAGCACCTCTTTCCGGTCTATAAACACCGGGGAGCTGTTTTTT
TRBJ1-4 | TRBV5-1 | . | . | CASSLDMTHEKLFF | TGCGCCAGCAGCTTGGACATGACCCATGAAAAACTGTTTTTT
TRBJ2-5 | TRBV19 | TRBD1 | . | CASRVEGALSETQYF | TGTGCCAGTAGGGTCGAGGGGGCATTATCAGAGACCCAGTACTTC
TRBJ2-5 | TRBV2 | TRBD1 | once | CASSEARGQETQYF | TGTGCCAGCAGTGAAGCCAGGGGGCAAGAGACCCAGTACTTC
TRBJ2-2 | TRBV6-6 | . | . | CASSYADPAGELFF | TGTGCCAGCAGTTACGCTGATCCGGCCGGGGAGCTGTTTTTT
TRBJ2-1 | TRBV7-2 | TRBD2 | . | CASSLTAGGPPGYNEQFF | TGTGCCAGCAGCTTAACGGCGGGGGGGCCGCCGGGCTACAATGAGCAGTTCTTC
TRBJ1-2 | TRBV5-1 | . | . | CASSYGGNYGYTF | TGCGCCAGCAGTTATGGAGGAAACTATGGCTACACCTTC
TRBJ1-1 | TRBV9 | . | . | CASSESRDARDEAFF | TGTGCCAGCAGCGAAAGCCGGGACGCGAGAGATGAAGCTTTCTTT
TRBJ1-1 | TRBV10-3 | . | . | CAISVDSLDQAFF | TGTGCCATCAGTGTGGACAGCCTCGATCAAGCTTTCTTT
TRBJ1-2 | TRBV12-5 | . | . | CASGPRRGTGYTF | TGTGCTAGTGGTCCTCGCCGTGGGACTGGCTACACCTTC
TRBJ1-2 | TRBV12-5 | . | . | CASGLSAEGYGYTF | TGTGCTAGTGGTTTAAGTGCCGAGGGCTATGGCTACACCTTC
TRBJ2-7 | TRBV9 | . | few | CASSLSPTYEQYF | TGTGCCAGCAGCCTTTCACCGACCTACGAGCAGTACTTC
TRBJ2-1 | TRBV6-1 | . | . | CASSPKGGGEQFF | TGTGCCAGCAGCCCTAAGGGAGGAGGCGAGCAGTTCTTC
TRBJ2-7 | TRBV21-1 | . | . | CASSKNLGTGNYEQYF | TGTGCCAGCAGCAAAAATTTGGGGACAGGGAACTACGAGCAGTACTTC
TRBJ1-1 | TRBV4-3 | . | . | CASSQEGNPNTEAFF | TGCGCCAGCAGCCAAGAGGGCAACCCGAACACTGAAGCTTTCTTT
TRBJ1-6 | TRBV2 | . | . | CASSPDSSYNSPLHF | TGTGCCAGCAGCCCGGACAGCTCCTATAATTCACCCCTCCACTTT
TRBJ2-5 | TRBV2 | TRBD1 | . | CATSDRGPAETQYF | TGTGCCACCTCGGACAGGGGCCCTGCGGAGACCCAGTACTTC
TRBJ2-5 | TRBV19 | TRBD2 | . | CASSRTSGLETQYF | TGTGCCAGTAGTAGGACTAGCGGACTTGAGACCCAGTACTTC
TRBJ1-2 | TRBV5-4 | TRBD1 | . | CASSLGGGGYTF | TGTGCCAGCAGCTTAGGAGGGGGCGGCTACACCTTC
TRBJ2-1 | TRBV29-1 | . | . | CSVATRGYYNEQFF | TGCAGCGTCGCCACTAGGGGATATTACAATGAGCAGTTCTTC
TRBJ1-4 | TRBV7-9 | . | . | CASSSAGARNEKLFF | TGTGCCAGCAGCTCCGCGGGAGCTAGGAATGAAAAACTGTTTTTT
TRBJ2-7 | TRBV15 | TRBD1 | . | CATSRGTGTGVRAYEQYF | TGTGCCACCAGCAGAGGGACGGGGACAGGGGTAAGGGCCTACGAGCAGTACTTC
TRBJ2-7 | TRBV2 | TRBD1 | once | CASRADRSSYEQYF | TGTGCCAGCAGGGCGGACAGGAGCTCCTACGAGCAGTACTTC
TRBJ2-3 | TRBV7-8 | TRBD1 | . | CASSFLRQGVGTDTQYF | TGTGCCAGCAGCTTTCTAAGACAGGGAGTGGGCACAGATACGCAGTATTTT
TRBJ2-3 | TRBV9 | TRBD1 | . | CASSAGQAGTDTQYF | TGTGCCAGCAGCGCCGGACAGGCCGGCACAGATACGCAGTATTTT
TRBJ1-1 | TRBV27 | . | . | CATRADGNTEAFF | TGTGCCACCCGAGCCGACGGGAACACTGAAGCTTTCTTT
TRBJ2-7 | TRBV4-2 | TRBD2 | . | CASSQGGLAGDYEQYF | TGTGCCAGCAGCCAAGGGGGACTAGCGGGGGACTACGAGCAGTACTTC
TRBJ2-6 | TRBV4-2 | TRBD1 | . | CASSQEGTGFSGANVLTF | TGTGCCAGCAGCCAAGAGGGGACAGGCTTCTCTGGGGCCAACGTCCTGACTTTC
TRBJ1-1 | TRBV29-1 | TRBD1 | . | CSAGTANTEAFF | TGCAGCGCCGGGACAGCGAACACTGAAGCTTTCTTT
TRBJ2-7 | TRBV9 | TRBD2 | . | CASSVSGNSYEQYF | TGTGCCAGCAGCGTTAGCGGGAATTCCTACGAGCAGTACTTC
TRBJ1-3 | TRBV9 | . | . | CASSVAGSGNTIYF | TGTGCCAGCAGCGTAGCAGGGAGCGGAAACACCATATATTTT
TRBJ2-7 | TRBV7-9 | . | few | CASSPLGNRDYEQYF | TGTGCCAGCAGCCCCCTGGGGAACCGAGACTACGAGCAGTACTTC
TRBJ2-7 | TRBV9 | TRBD1 | . | CASSHRDRGYEQYF | TGTGCCAGCAGCCACCGGGACAGGGGATACGAGCAGTACTTC